This TCR beta chain was profiled in a study of PD-1 blockade in classical Hodgkin lymphoma. Sample time point: newly diagnosed, previously untreated cHL patient sample. What served as comparison were PBMCs in newly diagnosed, untreated classical Hodgkin lymphoma. Deletions cut 7 bases from V and 7 bases from J, with 14 bases between. The CDR3 covers 12 residues. Only in-frame clones appear in the TCRdb table, and some are missing; sequencing was by immunoSEQ multiplex PCR. The sample yields around 26,000 clones, about 94% seen once. A remark on this clone: What it recognizes is unknown.

The study, taken as a whole, reports: Repertoire differences lack defined causes, possibly disease activity or prior therapy. Lower baseline TCR diversity was reported for newly diagnosed patients than for healthy donors.

Sequencing was done on a sample of peripheral blood mononuclear cells (PBMCs). This TCR derives from a human donor with classical Hodgkin lymphoma. The genes are TRBV5-3 and TRBJ1-1; D ambiguous. TRBV5-3 is labeled an ORF, and its function is uncertain. The DNA for the CDR3 is TGTGCCAGATGTTTTGACGGTTTTGAAGCTTTCTTT. Translating gives CARCFDGFEAFF.